These 21 T cell receptor beta chains were all obtained from the same sample, sequenced in a study of shared clonotypes between healthy human individuals. Clones were sequenced by immunoSEQ multiplex PCR, and TCRdb holds only the in-frame ones, with some missing. This sample has 2 million or so clones, with 90% to 95% found just once. Material: naive CD4+ T cells sorted from blood. This sample's subset: CD45RA+ positively selected. The receptors were gathered from a man aged 18 to 35 in good health.

This clone was observed once. Other DNA sequences from this sample encode an identical CDR3 as well. This chain connects TRBV7-2 to TRBJ2-5; 12 bases agree with TRBD2. CDR1 and CDR2 from the germline V gene are SGHTA and FQGNSA. V lost 5 bases to trimming and J lost 2 bases; unmatched junction nucleotides: 6. The CDR3 loop spans 16 amino acids. CDR3 DNA sequence: TGTGCCAGCAGCCTAGGACTAGCGGGGCCACAAGAGACCCAGTACTTC. This gives the protein CASSLGLAGPQETQYF.

This chain connects TRBV10-1 to TRBJ1-2, with no clear D. The CDR3 covers 14 residues. V dropped 2 bases and J dropped 7 bases, with 14 bases sitting between them. Germline V gene sequence: CDR1 WNHNN, CDR2 SYGVQD (reference sequence). The CDR3 here is CASSEHYGGGGYTF. CDR3 bases: TGCGCCAGCAGTGAGCACTACGGAGGTGGTGGCTACACCTTC.

This rearrangement joins TRBV6-5 to TRBJ1-1, with D maybe TRBD1 (6 bases). The CDR3 extends over 15 amino acids. Per the germline V gene, CDR1 is MNHEY and CDR2 is SVGAGI. The V end was cut by 2 bases, the J end by 1 base, with 11 bases between. The CDR3: CASSYKKGGNTEAFF. Written as DNA, the CDR3 is TGTGCCAGCAGTTACAAAAAGGGGGGGAACACTGAAGCTTTCTTT.

The chain recombines TRBV2 with TRBJ2-7; 10 nucleotides line up with TRBD2. CDR1 is SNHLY, CDR2 FYNNEI, per germline. The J segment lost 3 bases and the V segment lost 1 base, leaving 3 bases of the junction unmatched. The CDR3 is 15 residues long. The DNA for the CDR3 is TGTGCCAGCAGTGAAGTTAGCGGGGGGTTCTACGAGCAGTACTTC. Translated: CASSEVSGGFYEQYF. Filled out from reference TRBV2 and TRBJ2-7, the complete variable domain reads EPEVTQTPSHQVTQMGQEVILRCVPISNHLYFYWYRQILGQKVEFLVSFYNNEISEKSEIFDDQFSVERPDGSNFTLKIRSTKLEDSAMYFCASSEVSGGFYEQYFGPGTRLTVT.

The V call is TRBV6-1, the J call TRBJ2-7; 7 bases are a match to TRBD1. The CDR3 extends over 14 amino acids. V trimming: 10 bases; J trimming: 3 bases; junction bases outside the gene matches: 12. Germline CDR1 and CDR2: MNHNS and SASEGT. The CDR3 nucleotides are TGTGCCACCACGAAAGAGACAGGGCTCTACGAGCAGTACTTC. Amino acids: CATTKETGLYEQYF.

The sample holds one count of this clone. The V call is TRBV18, the J call TRBJ1-2, with 7 bases fitting TRBD1. The CDR3 has 14 amino acids. The V and J ends lost 2 bases and 8 bases, in that order; junction bases with no gene match: 8. Looked up from germline, CDR1 is KGHSH and CDR2 is LQKENI. CDR3 residues: CASSPDRAPDGYTF. The CDR3 region has the DNA TGTGCCAGCTCACCAGACAGGGCGCCCGACGGCTACACCTTC.

In regard to this clone: The same CDR3 is also encoded by other DNA sequences in this sample. This chain links TRBV28 with TRBJ1-5, with D possibly TRBD1 on 6 matching bases. Trimming took off 10 bases at V and 0 bases at J, with 16 bases between the two ends. The germline V gene encodes CDR1 MDHEN and CDR2 SYDVKM. The CDR3 contains 15 residues. The CDR3 DNA is TGTGCCACCGGAACCGGGACATATAGCAATCAGCCCCAGCATTTT. Its translation is CATGTGTYSNQPQHF. The whole variable domain, remainder taken from reference TRBV28 and TRBJ1-5, is DVKVTQSSRYLVKRTGEKVFLECVQDMDHENMFWYRQDPGLGLRLIYFSYDVKMKEKGDIPEGYSVSREKKERFSLILESASTNQTSMYLCATGTGTYSNQPQHFGDGTRLSIL.

The chain is built from TRBV6-1 and TRBJ1-2; D is uncertain. In germline, CDR1 is MNHNS, CDR2 SASEGT. V was trimmed by 1 base and J by 1 base, leaving 19 bases between them. This CDR3 contains 18 residues. CDR3 sequence reads: CASSEVVANARFNYGYTF. The CDR3 nucleotides read TGTGCCAGCAGTGAAGTGGTTGCAAACGCCCGGTTTAACTATGGCTACACCTTC.

This clone was observed a single time. The V and J genes are TRBV7-8 and TRBJ2-3; 7 nucleotides line up with TRBD2. CDR3 length: 15 amino acids. V dropped 5 bases and J dropped 3; count of bases not matched to a gene: 8. CDR1 is SGHVS, CDR2 FQNEAQ, per germline. Here the CDR3 DNA reads TGTGCCAGCAGCCAAGCTCTAGCGGAAACAGATACGCAGTATTTT. Translating it yields CASSQALAETDTQYF.

In regard to this clone: The sample carries other DNA sequences with the same CDR3. The chain is built from TRBV30 and TRBJ1-2; unclear D gene. This CDR3 contains 12 residues. Germline values: CDR1 GTSNPN, CDR2 SVGIG (reference sequence). Trimming took off 0 bases at V and 5 bases at J, with 7 bases between the two ends. The CDR3 DNA sequence: TGTGCCTGGAGTGTGCTCTCTTATGGCTACACCTTC. It is translated as CAWSVLSYGYTF.

This clone was counted once. The gene calls are TRBV11-2 and TRBJ1-1; 7 bases are a match to TRBD1. The CDR3 has 14 amino acids. CDR1 and CDR2 from the germline V gene are SGHAT and FQNNGV. V gave up 2 bases and J gave up 13 bases; unmatched junction bases: 13. In DNA form, the CDR3 reads TGTGCCAGCAGCTTAAATAGAACCGAGACAGGGCTTTTCTTT. Amino acid sequence: CASSLNRTETGLFF.

Turning to this clone: Other DNA sequences in the same sample also yield this CDR3. The chain uses TRBV10-3 and TRBJ2-7; D is undetermined. Trimming left V 3 bases short and J 0 bases short, with 9 bases between. The CDR3 extends over 14 amino acids. The germline V gene has CDR1 ENHRY and CDR2 SYGVKD. CDR3 protein: CAISDGPGSYEQYF. The CDR3 DNA reads TGTGCCATCAGTGATGGGCCAGGCTCCTACGAGCAGTACTTC.

The chain uses TRBV6-1 and TRBJ1-1, with D possibly TRBD1 on 6 matching bases. The germline V gene encodes CDR1 MNHNS and CDR2 SASEGT. The V end was cut by 7 bases, the J end by 3 bases, with 18 bases between. This CDR3 is built from 15 residues. In nucleotides, the CDR3 is TGTGCCAGCACCCTAAAGGGGGGGTTGGACACTGAAGCTTTCTTT. This codes for CASTLKGGLDTEAFF.

Concerning this clone itself: Other DNA sequences in this sample translate to the same CDR3. The V and J genes are TRBV5-6 and TRBJ1-5, with D tentatively TRBD1 (6 bases). From germline, CDR1 is SGHDT and CDR2 YYEEEE. This CDR3 contains 14 residues. V shed 5 bases and J shed 1 base, with 10 bases lying between them. The CDR3 DNA follows: TGTGCCAGCAGTTTAACAGGGAGCAATCAGCCCCAGCATTTT. It codes for CASSLTGSNQPQHF.

This rearrangement joins TRBV5-6 to TRBJ2-3; the match to TRBD1 covers 8 bases. The junction had 13 bases not matched to a gene; V was cut back by 4 bases and J by 6 bases. This CDR3 has 16 residues. Germline V gene data show CDR1 as SGHDT and CDR2 as YYEEEE. Here the CDR3 DNA reads TGTGCCAGCAGCACGGGGACGGGACAGGCTCGGGATACGCAGTATTTT. This codes for CASSTGTGQARDTQYF. Together with reference TRBV5-6 and TRBJ2-3, the CDR3 gives the full variable domain: DAGVTQSPTHLIKTRGQQVTLRCSPKSGHDTVSWYQQALGQGPQFIFQYYEEEERQRGNFPDRFSGHQFPNYSSELNVNALLLGDSALYLCASSTGTGQARDTQYFGPGTRLTVL.

This clone was detected only once. V is TRBV30 and J is TRBJ2-1, with TRBD2 as a possible D gene (5 bases). This CDR3 comprises 14 residues. The germline gives CDR1 GTSNPN, CDR2 SVGIG (reference sequence). The germline V and J ends were trimmed by 2 bases and 8 bases, with 16 bases remaining between them. In DNA, the CDR3 is TGTGCCTGGAGTCGGGGAGCGGCCCACCATGAGCAGTTCTTC. Protein product: CAWSRGAAHHEQFF. Using reference TRBV30 and TRBJ2-1 for the parts outside the CDR3, the full variable domain is SQTIHQWPATLVQPVGSPLSLECTVEGTSNPNLYWYRQAAGRGLQLLFYSVGIGQISSEVPQNLSASRPQDRQFILSSKKLLLSDSGFYLCAWSRGAAHHEQFFGPGTRLTVL.

The CDR3 region is CASSRGTVNTEAFF. In nucleotides, the CDR3 is TGTGCCAGTAGTCGGGGGACGGTGAACACTGAAGCTTTCTTT. The chain recombines TRBV19 with TRBJ1-1; D is possibly TRBD1 (5 bases). Germline assignment: CDR1 LNHDA and CDR2 SQIVND (reference sequence). The V and J ends lost 5 bases and 0 bases respectively, with 10 bases between them. The CDR3 has 14 amino acids.

The V call is TRBV4-1, the J call TRBJ2-1; perhaps TRBD2 as D (6 bases). CDR1 and CDR2 from the germline V gene are MGHRA and YSYEKL. V lost 4 bases and J lost 0, with 22 bases in between. The CDR3 loop spans 19 amino acids. The CDR3 bases are TGCGCCAGCAGCCCCACGAGGTCGCTAGCGAGGAGCTCCTACAATGAGCAGTTCTTC. This translates into CASSPTRSLARSSYNEQFF.

The count of this clone is one. The chain recombines TRBV7-6 with TRBJ2-1; D is perhaps TRBD1 (7 bases). With 4 bases removed from V and 0 bases from J, the gap between germline ends came to 10 bases. The V gene's germline CDR1 is SGHVS and CDR2 FNYEAQ. The CDR3 spans 15 residues. This CDR3 reads CASSSGGNSYNEQFF. CDR3 bases: TGTGCCAGCAGCTCAGGGGGGAACTCCTACAATGAGCAGTTCTTC.

The genes are TRBV5-1 and TRBJ1-3, with no clear D. V was cut by 4 bases and J by 0 bases, with 11 bases left in between. Germline values: CDR1 SGHRS, CDR2 YFSETQ. The CDR3 totals 15 residues. CDR3 DNA sequence: TGCGCCAGCAGCCCGATTTCGAGCTCTGGAAACACCATATATTTT. Protein product: CASSPISSSGNTIYF.

The chain is built from TRBV6-5 and TRBJ1-4, with unresolved D. V was pared by 2 bases and J by 8 bases, with 12 bases between. There are 14 residues in the CDR3. The V gene's germline CDR1 is MNHEY and CDR2 SVGAGI. The CDR3 nucleotides are TGTGCCAGCAGTTACAGCTCCTCGTGGGAAAAACTGTTTTTT. Translated, it gives CASSYSSSWEKLFF.